One sample yielded the 18 T cell receptor beta chains listed below, sequenced in a study of blood T cell repertoires in COVID-19. The method was immunoSEQ multiplex PCR; TCRdb's version includes in-frame clones alone and lacks a portion of them. Seen here are roughly 140,000 clones, 65% to 85% observed once, and the top ten hold about 4%. Source material: peripheral blood. These receptors were collected from a woman at least 80 years old with acute or convalescent COVID-19.

The chain links TRBV7-9 to TRBJ2-1, with TRBD2 as a possible D gene (6 bases). The germline V gene has CDR1 SEHNR and CDR2 FQNEAQ (reference sequence). V was trimmed by 5 bases and J by 0 bases, leaving 17 bases between them. The CDR3 sequence is 17 residues long. The CDR3 region is CASSQGVGGSSYNEQFF. The CDR3 DNA is TGTGCCAGCAGCCAAGGGGTGGGGGGAAGCTCCTACAATGAGCAGTTCTTC.

This chain joins TRBV5-4 and TRBJ2-5; TRBD1 might be the D (5 bases). Trimming cost V 4 bases and J 4 bases, with 23 bases left between them. The CDR3 length is 17 residues. Germline lookup yields CDR1 SGHNT and CDR2 YYREEE (reference sequence). This CDR3 reads CASSPRSASGIRETQYF. The CDR3, as DNA: TGTGCCAGCAGCCCCCGATCGGCCTCAGGGATCCGAGAGACCCAGTACTTC.

CDR3 DNA: TGTGCCAGTAGCGCAGGGGCCTCTAATCAGCCCCAGCATTTT. Its protein product is CASSAGASNQPQHF. The rearrangement joins TRBV19 to TRBJ1-5, with a weak D call TRBD1 (6 bases). CDR1 is LNHDA, CDR2 SQIVND, per germline (reference sequence). This CDR3 comprises 14 residues. V gave up 6 bases and J gave up 4 bases, with 13 bases separating them.

The CDR3 region has the DNA TGTGCCAGCAGCTCTTTTCTAGCATGGAACATTCAGTACTTC. This gives the protein CASSSFLAWNIQYF. This chain links TRBV5-6 with TRBJ2-4; a weak D match, TRBD2 (5 bases). The CDR3 covers 14 residues. The germline V gene encodes CDR1 SGHDT and CDR2 YYEEEE. The V gene lost 3 bases and the J gene lost 7 bases, with 14 bases spanning the gap.

CDR3 nucleotides: TGTGCCAGCAGCCCACAGAACACCGGGGAGCTGTTTTTT. Protein: CASSPQNTGELFF. The V gene is TRBV9, the J gene TRBJ2-2; no firm D call. The germline V gene has CDR1 SGDLS and CDR2 YYNGEE. The CDR3 runs to 13 residues. The V end was cut by 4 bases, the J end by 1 base, with 5 bases between. Combining the CDR3 with reference TRBV9 and TRBJ2-2 gives the whole variable domain DSGVTQTPKHLITATGQRVTLRCSPRSGDLSVYWYQQSLDQGLQFLIQYYNGEERAKGNILERFSAQQFPDLHSELNLSSLELGDSALYFCASSPQNTGELFFGEGSRLTVL.

The rearrangement links TRBV6-1 to TRBJ1-5; the match to TRBD1 covers 9 bases. This CDR3 region has 14 residues. Trimming cost V 3 bases and J 5 bases; bases outside gene matches: 2. Germline values: CDR1 MNHNS, CDR2 SASEGT. The CDR3 protein is CASSDGTGYQPQHF. The CDR3 DNA reads as TGTGCCAGCAGTGACGGGACAGGGTATCAGCCCCAGCATTTT.

J is TRBJ1-1 and V is TRBV2; the match to TRBD1 covers 7 bases. The V segment lost 7 bases and the J segment 5 bases; nucleotides outside the gene matches: 13. The CDR3 is 15 residues long. Germline V gives CDR1 SNHLY, CDR2 FYNNEI. The CDR3 sequence: CASTSQGQVRTEAFF. CDR3 nucleotides: TGTGCCAGCACCTCCCAAGGACAGGTGAGGACTGAAGCTTTCTTT.

V is TRBV18 and J is TRBJ2-1, with TRBD2 matching over 10 bases. Per the germline V gene, CDR1 is KGHSH and CDR2 is LQKENI. V dropped 1 base and J dropped 8; count of bases not matched to a gene: 5. CDR3 length: 15 amino acids. This CDR3 reads CASSPRLAGVDEQFF. CDR3 bases: TGTGCCAGCTCACCACGGCTAGCGGGAGTGGATGAGCAGTTCTTC.

The rearrangement links TRBV11-2 to TRBJ1-2; D possibly corresponds to TRBD1 (6 bases). The germline V and J ends were trimmed by 0 bases and 6 bases, with 11 bases remaining between them. The germline V gene has CDR1 SGHAT and CDR2 FQNNGV. The CDR3 length is 14 residues. The CDR3: CASSLERGGDGYTF. The CDR3, as DNA: TGTGCCAGCAGCTTAGAACGGGGGGGCGATGGCTACACCTTC.

The chain is built from TRBV27 and TRBJ2-1; 9 bases map to TRBD2. Germline loops: CDR1 MNHEY, CDR2 SMNVEV (reference sequence). J gave up 0 bases and V 3 bases, and 9 bases lay outside the gene matches. CDR3 length: 18 amino acids. In DNA form, the CDR3 reads TGTGCCAGCAGTTTTAGATTCATGCGGGAGGGCTCCTACAATGAGCAGTTCTTC. As protein: CASSFRFMREGSYNEQFF.

This chain links TRBV27 with TRBJ1-3; D is unclear. The CDR3 length is 16 residues. CDR1 and CDR2 (germline): MNHEY, SMNVEV (reference sequence). Trimming left V 3 bases short and J 0 bases short, with 12 bases between. This CDR3 is CASSLTQPSSGNTIYF. The DNA of the CDR3 is TGTGCCAGCAGTTTGACACAACCCAGCTCTGGAAACACCATATATTTT.

The J gene is TRBJ1-1, the V gene TRBV3-1 (or the pseudogene TRBV3-2), with D possibly matching TRBD1 (5 bases). Per the germline V gene, CDR1 is LGHDT and CDR2 is YNNKEL (reference sequence). This CDR3 is 16 amino acids long. Trimming removed 0 bases from V and 6 bases from J, with 17 bases in between. The DNA of the CDR3 is TGTGCCAGCAGCCAAGAAAGAAGATCAGGGAAGTCTGAAGCTTTCTTT. This sequence encodes CASSQERRSGKSEAFF.

The V call is TRBV6-1, the J call TRBJ1-5, with unresolved D. V gave up 3 bases and J gave up 1 base, with 7 bases separating them. The germline gives CDR1 MNHNS, CDR2 SASEGT. This CDR3 has 14 residues. The CDR3 coding sequence is TGTGCCAGCAGTGAGGTTAGCAGCAATCAGCCCCAGCATTTT. Encoded protein: CASSEVSSNQPQHF.

The gene calls are TRBV7-8 and TRBJ2-7; 12 bases are shared with TRBD2. The CDR3 contains 17 residues. With 3 bases clipped from V and 1 base from J, the junction kept 7 bases outside the gene matches. Germline V gives CDR1 SGHVS, CDR2 FQNEAQ. The CDR3 DNA follows: TGTGCCAGCAGCTTCCCGGGGCTAGCGGGGGGGTCCTACGAGCAGTACTTC. Translated: CASSFPGLAGGSYEQYF.

The chain is built from TRBV7-3 and TRBJ2-1, with 10 nucleotides matching TRBD2. Germline CDR1 and CDR2: SGHTA and FQGTGA. This CDR3 spans 15 amino acids. Trimming at V came to 4 bases and at J to 4 bases, leaving 4 bases not matched to a gene. The CDR3 here is CASSSIAGGYNEQFF. CDR3 coding DNA: TGTGCCAGCAGCTCCATAGCGGGGGGATACAATGAGCAGTTCTTC.

The gene calls are TRBV6-5 and TRBJ1-4, with D uncertain. Trimming took 7 bases from V and 0 from J, leaving 6 bases between them. Germline V gives CDR1 MNHEY, CDR2 SVGAGI. The length of the CDR3 is 13 residues. CDR3 protein: CASTGTTNEKLFF. In nucleotides, the CDR3 is TGTGCCAGCACCGGGACAACTAATGAAAAACTGTTTTTT.

This clone showed up just once. This chain uses TRBV4-3 with TRBJ1-4; perhaps TRBD1 as D (5 bases). Germline V lookup: CDR1 LGHNA, CDR2 YSLEER. Trimming pared 0 bases from V and 6 bases from J, leaving 11 bases between. This CDR3 has 15 amino acids. The CDR3 DNA reads TGCGCCAGCAGCCAAGACGCGGGACGTCATGAAAAACTGTTTTTT. It yields the protein CASSQDAGRHEKLFF.

The chain is built from TRBV19 and TRBJ1-2; possibly TRBD1 for D (6 bases). The germline CDR1 and CDR2 sequences are LNHDA and SQIVND (reference sequence). V shed 3 bases and J shed 7 bases, with 18 bases lying between them. The CDR3 spans 15 residues. The CDR3 DNA follows: TGTGCCAGTAGTATGGCTGGCGCCAGGGGCAGTGGCTACACCTTC. Protein sequence: CASSMAGARGSGYTF.